This T cell receptor (beta chain) was retrieved from a study of somatic mutations in cytotoxic T cells in rheumatoid arthritis. On the study more broadly: A subset of V beta antibody-stained T-cell populations was isolated by flow sorting, reaching nearly 100% purity, and this subset included V beta1+ cells that went on to TCRB sequencing.

TCRdb's table, derived via immunoSEQ multiplex PCR, lists solely in-frame clones and lacks some. The sample consists of about 25,000 clones, 70% to 85% of them appearing once. On this clone: The antigen remains undetermined.

Overall study results and limits: Expanded CD8+ clones had unknown antigen targets. CD8+ clonality increased with age in rheumatoid arthritis patients but not in healthy controls. The top CD8+ clone topped 20% of CD8+ cells in about an eighth of the roughly 65 patients.

The CDR3 length is 15 residues. The V gene end was trimmed by 4 bases and the J gene end by 3 bases; junction bases not matched to a gene: 5. The germline gives CDR1 SGHRS, CDR2 YFSETQ. The TCR comes from a woman aged 18-30 years in good health. What was sequenced was CD8+ T cells sorted from blood. The V and J genes are TRBV5-1 and TRBJ2-3; TRBD1 matches at 10 bases. The CDR3 sequence: CASSQGQGVTDTQYF. CDR3 nucleotides: TGCGCCAGCAGCCAAGGACAGGGGGTAACAGATACGCAGTATTTT.